Reported below is one T cell receptor (beta chain). Its cognate antigen is unknown. Staff drew approximately 9.7 milliliters of peripheral blood from each donor. This sample was included in a study of blood T cells in healthy people across ages. Study results and caveats: Older individuals had lower TCR beta diversity per million T cells (the decline was roughly linear).

The V and J ends lost 7 bases and 7 bases, in that order; junction bases with no gene match: 12. The CDR3 runs 15 residues. The germline V gene has CDR1 MNHEY and CDR2 SMNVEV (reference sequence). Using a J-beta primer mix together with a sample-barcoded 5' primer, a second PCR was run for about 7 to 12 cycles. TCRdb re-derived calls from the 5' RACE reads in MiXCR, one entry per CDR3 protein. The data hold about 1.4 million distinct CDR3 sequences, with roughly 60% observed a single time. V is TRBV27 and J is TRBJ2-7, with 11 bases identical to TRBD2. This clonotype was sampled from a man between 18 and 35 years old in good health. The sample taken for sequencing was blood. The CDR3 DNA follows: TGTGCCAGCATCGACGGGACTAGCGGCTACAATGAGCAGTACTTC. This gives the protein CASIDGTSGYNEQYF.